This entry lists 27 T cell receptor beta chains sequenced from one sample in a study of patients and donors after allogeneic stem cell transplantation. One entry per CDR3 protein, called by TCRdb with MiXCR from the RT-PCR reads. The sample lists about a million distinct CDR3 sequences; 15% to 20% were seen once. The sample comprised blood, either unsorted or a sorted T cell fraction (not recorded which). These receptors were obtained from a human donor who was either an allogeneic HSCT recipient or a stem cell or donor lymphocyte infusion donor (not recorded which). It is not recorded whose cells these are; they may come from a transplant donor.

The rearrangement uses TRBV12-3 or TRBV12-4 and TRBJ1-1, with D uncertain. CDR3 length equals 10 residues. Trimming left V 7 bases short and J 10 bases short, with 10 bases between. As DNA, the CDR3 is TGTGCCAGCATTCCCGCAGGAGCTTTCTTT. As protein: CASIPAGAFF.

The table lists this clonotype with a few counts. The chain is built from TRBV11-1 and TRBJ2-7, with D possibly matching TRBD2 (6 bases). The CDR3 covers 15 residues. Deletions cut 5 bases from V and 3 bases from J, with 17 bases between. The germline CDR1 and CDR2 sequences are SGHAT and FQDESV (reference sequence). The CDR3 nucleotides are TGTGCCAGCAGCCCCCGACTAGGAGAGGTCTACGAGCAGTACTTC. Protein product: CASSPRLGEVYEQYF.

This clonotype was counted only a few times. This sequence joins TRBV20-1 and TRBJ2-5, with 10 bases aligning to TRBD1. V gave up 6 bases and J gave up 4 bases; unmatched junction bases: 11. The CDR3 length is 15 residues. Germline values: CDR1 DFQATT, CDR2 SNEGSKA (reference sequence). The CDR3 bases are TGCAGTGCACGAGGACAGGGGGGACAGGGAGAGACCCAGTACTTC. Translated, it gives CSARGQGGQGETQYF.

The chain joins TRBV4-3 to TRBJ1-2, with 12 positions matching TRBD1. There are 15 residues in the CDR3. J was trimmed by 7 bases and V by 2 bases; bases with no gene match: 5. CDR1 is LGHNA and CDR2 is YSLEER in the germline V gene. The CDR3 sequence: CASSQQGQGAGGYTF. CDR3 DNA: TGCGCCAGCAGCCAACAGGGACAGGGGGCCGGTGGCTACACCTTC.

This clonotype came up a few times. This chain joins TRBV2 and TRBJ1-5, with 8 bases matching TRBD1. The CDR3 consists of 14 residues. The trim removed 6 bases at V and 6 bases at J, leaving 7 bases unmatched. Per germline, CDR1 SNHLY and CDR2 FYNNEI. CDR3 nucleotide sequence: TGTGCCAGCAGATGGACAGGGATGGGTCAGCCCCAGCATTTT. Its protein product is CASRWTGMGQPQHF.

The chain joins TRBV5-1 to TRBJ2-1; TRBD2 agrees at 11 bases. The length of the CDR3 is 18 residues. V shed 0 bases, J shed 7 bases, and the junction held 12 bases outside the gene matches. CDR1 is SGHRS and CDR2 is YFSETQ in the germline V gene. This CDR3 is CASSLAETSGSGGNEQFF. Here the CDR3 DNA reads TGCGCCAGCAGCTTGGCCGAAACTAGCGGGAGTGGGGGAAATGAGCAGTTCTTC. Full variable domain (remainder filled in from reference TRBV5-1 and TRBJ2-1): KAGVTQTPRYLIKTRGQQVTLSCSPISGHRSVSWYQQTPGQGLQFLFEYFSETQRNKGNFPGRFSGRQFSNSRSEMNVSTLELGDSALYLCASSLAETSGSGGNEQFFGPGTRLTVL.

This sequence joins TRBV7-9 and TRBJ1-2; no firm D call. The length of the CDR3 is 13 residues. CDR1 and CDR2 from the germline V gene are SEHNR and FQNEAQ (reference sequence). Between the trimmed V and J ends, which lost 6 bases and 7 bases, there was a span of 15 bases. The CDR3 DNA reads as TGTGCCAGCAGGCCCGGAGGGTCGGTTGGCTACACCTTC. Translating it yields CASRPGGSVGYTF.

This clonotype has just a few counts. The chain uses TRBV5-1 and TRBJ2-7, with TRBD2 matching over 7 bases. With 0 bases clipped from V and 6 bases from J, the junction kept 18 bases outside the gene matches. In germline, CDR1 is SGHRS, CDR2 YFSETQ. This CDR3 has 18 amino acids. Here the CDR3 reads CASSLGRRSARELVEQYF. Written as DNA, the CDR3 is TGCGCCAGCAGCTTGGGACGCCGATCGGCGCGGGAGTTAGTCGAGCAGTACTTC.

This clonotype was seen a handful of times. V usage is TRBV12-3 or TRBV12-4 and J usage is TRBJ1-1, with a possible D match to TRBD1 (6 bases). V was pared by 7 bases and J by 4 bases, with 10 bases between. The CDR3 spans 12 residues. CDR3 DNA: TGTGCCAGCAAGAGGGGGTCCACTGAAGCTTTCTTT. Protein: CASKRGSTEAFF.

The chain carries TRBV10-3 and TRBJ2-1; weak D call: TRBD1 (6 bases). The CDR3 totals 13 residues. Germline V gene data show CDR1 as ENHRY and CDR2 as SYGVKD. Trimming took 3 bases from V and 4 from J, leaving 7 bases between them. CDR3 DNA sequence: TGTGCCATCAGTGATACAGGGTACAATGAGCAGTTCTTC. Its protein is CAISDTGYNEQFF.

In its sample, this clonotype was seen many times. V is TRBV4-2 and J is TRBJ2-5; TRBD1 or TRBD2 may be the D gene (5 bases each). Germline V gene data show CDR1 as LGHNA and CDR2 as YNFKEQ. The CDR3 covers 15 residues. V shed 2 bases and J shed 4 bases, with 14 bases lying between them. This CDR3 is CASSQTGQGTETQYF. CDR3 DNA sequence: TGTGCCAGCAGCCAAACGGGGCAGGGTACAGAGACCCAGTACTTC.

This clonotype was seen a handful of times. The rearrangement links TRBV11-2 to TRBJ2-5; weak D call: TRBD2 (6 bases). CDR1 and CDR2 from the germline V gene are SGHAT and FQNNGV. The CDR3 has 16 residues. Trimming removed 2 bases at V and 1 base at J, with 14 bases between. The chain's CDR3 is CASSLRPGDLQETQYF. The CDR3 bases are TGTGCCAGCAGCTTACGTCCGGGGGACCTCCAAGAGACCCAGTACTTC.

This clonotype has a handful of counts. The chain employs TRBV29-1 and TRBJ2-7; 10 positions agree with TRBD2. Germline V CDR1 and CDR2: SQVTM, ANQGSEA. CDR3 size: 14 residues. V trimming: 4 bases; J trimming: 0 bases; junction bases outside the gene matches: 3. The CDR3: CSVVTSGASYEQYF. The CDR3 DNA is TGCAGCGTTGTTACTAGCGGGGCCTCCTACGAGCAGTACTTC.

This clonotype has more than one count but fewer than ten. The V gene is TRBV10-3, the J gene TRBJ1-1, with 9 positions matching TRBD1. CDR3 length: 14 amino acids. Trimming removed 7 bases from V and 0 bases from J; junction bases left unmatched: 3. From germline, CDR1 is ENHRY and CDR2 SYGVKD. The CDR3 bases are TGTGCCATCAACCGGACAGGGGTGAACACTGAAGCTTTCTTT. Its protein product is CAINRTGVNTEAFF.

The genes are TRBV12-3 or TRBV12-4 and TRBJ2-2; 7 bases match TRBD2. The V segment lost 3 bases and the J segment 7 bases; nucleotides outside the gene matches: 11. This CDR3 has 16 residues. Written as DNA, the CDR3 is TGTGCCAGCAGTTTTATACGGGGGGAATATAACGGGGAGCTGTTTTTT. It encodes CASSFIRGEYNGELFF.

This clonotype has only a few counts. This chain links TRBV12-3 or TRBV12-4 with TRBJ2-2; tentative D call: TRBD1 (7 bases). This CDR3 is 14 amino acids long. V lost 3 bases, J lost 6 bases, and 11 bases lay in between. The CDR3 coding sequence is TGTGCCAGCAGTTTCTCCAGGGGGGCCGGGGAGCTGTTTTTT. Protein sequence: CASSFSRGAGELFF.

The chain has TRBV13 and TRBJ1-1; a weak D match, TRBD1 (5 bases). The CDR3 runs to 13 residues. Between the trimmed V and J ends, which lost 3 bases and 2 bases, there was a span of 7 bases. Germline-derived CDR1 and CDR2 are PRHDT and FYEKMQ (reference sequence). The CDR3 coding sequence is TGTGCCAGCAGCTTCGGACACAACACTGAAGCTTTCTTT. Residues: CASSFGHNTEAFF. The whole variable domain, remainder taken from reference TRBV13 and TRBJ1-1, is AAGVIQSPRHLIKEKRETATLKCYPIPRHDTVYWYQQGPGQDPQFLISFYEKMQSDKGSIPDRFSAQQFSDYHSELNMSSLELGDSALYFCASSFGHNTEAFFGQGTRLTVV.

V is TRBV12-3 or TRBV12-4 and J is TRBJ2-2, with D perhaps TRBD1 (6 bases). CDR3 length: 16 residues. V shed 2 bases and J shed 0 bases, with 10 bases lying between them. DNA for the CDR3: TGTGCCAGCAGTTTATGGGGGCTGGCGAACACCGGGGAGCTGTTTTTT. It specifies CASSLWGLANTGELFF.

V and J are TRBV5-8 and TRBJ2-1; 9 bases align to TRBD1. CDR3 size: 16 residues. V lost 7 bases to trimming and J lost 3 bases; unmatched junction nucleotides: 11. Per the germline V gene, CDR1 is SGHTS and CDR2 is YDEGEE. The CDR3 nucleotides read TGTGCCAGCCTTCAACTCGGACAGGGGCACTACAATGAGCAGTTCTTC. Amino acid sequence: CASLQLGQGHYNEQFF.

The chain links TRBV5-5 to TRBJ2-4; D remains ambiguous. V was clipped by 2 bases and J by 5 bases, with 8 bases between them. The CDR3 has 13 amino acids. Looked up from germline, CDR1 is SGHKS and CDR2 is YYEKEE (reference sequence). The CDR3 sequence is CASSLLIENIQYF. The DNA for the CDR3 is TGTGCCAGCAGCTTATTAATCGAAAACATTCAGTACTTC.

This clonotype occurred a few times. The rearrangement links TRBV9 to TRBJ1-2; no clear D gene. Germline lookup yields CDR1 SGDLS and CDR2 YYNGEE. This CDR3 is built from 10 residues. V was shortened by 7 bases and J by 8 bases, with 9 bases between the two germline ends. The CDR3 region has the DNA TGTGCCAGCCGAAGGGTAGGCTACACCTTC. Protein: CASRRVGYTF.

There are a few counts of this clonotype. J is TRBJ2-1 and V is TRBV16; the D gene could be TRBD1 or TRBD2 (5 bases each). Germline V CDR1 and CDR2: KGHSY, FQNENV. This CDR3 has 15 residues. Trimming cost V 4 bases and J 6 bases, with 16 bases left between them. The CDR3 protein is CASSRTTGTPNEQFF. The CDR3 region has the DNA TGTGCCAGCAGCCGAACTACTGGGACCCCCAATGAGCAGTTCTTC.

The chain uses TRBV6-2 or TRBV6-3 and TRBJ1-2; D perhaps matches TRBD1 (6 bases). CDR3 size: 11 residues. Germline V CDR1 and CDR2: MNHEY, SVGEGT. V lost 7 bases and J lost 8, with 11 bases in between. CDR3 coding DNA: TGTGCCAGCAACAGGGCGGGCGGCTACACCTTC. Its protein product is CASNRAGGYTF.

V is TRBV3-1 and J is TRBJ1-5; D gene ambiguous. V lost 4 bases and J 6 bases, leaving 10 bases between the germline ends. Germline assignment: CDR1 LGHDT and CDR2 YNNKEL (reference sequence). This CDR3 has 13 residues. The CDR3 bases are TGTGCCAGCAGCCCGCGGATGGGTCAGCCCCAGCATTTT. As protein: CASSPRMGQPQHF.

A remark on this clonotype: The junction shows a germline mismatch at one end, possibly a read error. This chain connects TRBV20-1 to TRBJ2-1; 9 nucleotides line up with TRBD2. The V gene's germline CDR1 is DFQATT and CDR2 SNEGSKA (reference sequence). This CDR3 spans 15 amino acids. CDR3 sequence: CSARTLALAGPGMVF. The CDR3, as DNA: TGCAGTGCTAGAACTTTGGCACTAGCGGGCCCTGGCATGGTCTTC.

This clonotype turned up a few times. The chain joins TRBV7-9 to TRBJ2-3; no definite D call. The CDR3 has 12 residues. V shed 5 bases and J shed 6 bases, with 9 bases lying between them. In germline, CDR1 is SEHNR, CDR2 FQNEAQ (reference sequence). The CDR3 here is CASSRTPDTQYF. DNA for the CDR3: TGTGCCAGCAGCCGGACCCCGGATACGCAGTATTTT.

J is TRBJ2-5 and V is TRBV7-2, with TRBD2 matching 11 bases. CDR1 is SGHTA and CDR2 is FQGNSA in the germline V gene. The CDR3 loop spans 17 amino acids. The V and J ends lost 1 base and 3 bases, in that order; junction bases with no gene match: 7. This CDR3 reads CASSLGLAGSRKETQYF. DNA for the CDR3: TGTGCCAGCAGCTTAGGACTAGCGGGATCGAGGAAAGAGACCCAGTACTTC.